Sequencing of this T cell receptor (beta chain) was carried out in a study of CD4 T cells in relation to SARS-CoV-2 and coronaviruses. CD4+ T cells from unexposed donors were obtained before the COVID-19 pandemic (2011-2018). Germline V CDR1 and CDR2: SQVTM, ANQGSEA. The CDR3 runs to 14 residues. Trimming pared 7 bases from V and 3 bases from J, leaving 17 bases between. Profiled with immunoSEQ multiplex PCR; TCRdb holds only in-frame clones, not every one. The sample includes some 65,000 clones, 85% to 90% of them seen just once. The J gene is TRBJ2-3, the V gene TRBV29-1; possibly TRBD2 for D (7 bases). What was sequenced was memory CD4+ T cells from PBMCs. This TCR was recovered from a human donor in good health. The CDR3 DNA sequence: TGCAGCGCCGAGGGGGGGGATGGTACAGATACGCAGTATTTT. Translation gives CSAEGGDGTDTQYF.